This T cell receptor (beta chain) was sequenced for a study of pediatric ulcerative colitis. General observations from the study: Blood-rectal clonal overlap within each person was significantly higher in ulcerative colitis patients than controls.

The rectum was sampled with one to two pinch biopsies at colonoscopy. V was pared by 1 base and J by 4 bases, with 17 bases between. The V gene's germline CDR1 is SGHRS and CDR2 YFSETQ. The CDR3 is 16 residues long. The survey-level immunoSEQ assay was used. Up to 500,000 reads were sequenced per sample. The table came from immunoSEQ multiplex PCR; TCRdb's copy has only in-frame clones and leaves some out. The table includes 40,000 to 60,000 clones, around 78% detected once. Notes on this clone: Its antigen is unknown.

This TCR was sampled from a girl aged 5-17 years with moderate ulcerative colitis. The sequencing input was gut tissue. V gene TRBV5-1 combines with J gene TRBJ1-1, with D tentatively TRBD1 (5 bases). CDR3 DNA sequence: TGCGCCAGCAGCTTGTCGGGGGACGCTGTGGTCACTGAAGCTTTCTTT. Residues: CASSLSGDAVVTEAFF.